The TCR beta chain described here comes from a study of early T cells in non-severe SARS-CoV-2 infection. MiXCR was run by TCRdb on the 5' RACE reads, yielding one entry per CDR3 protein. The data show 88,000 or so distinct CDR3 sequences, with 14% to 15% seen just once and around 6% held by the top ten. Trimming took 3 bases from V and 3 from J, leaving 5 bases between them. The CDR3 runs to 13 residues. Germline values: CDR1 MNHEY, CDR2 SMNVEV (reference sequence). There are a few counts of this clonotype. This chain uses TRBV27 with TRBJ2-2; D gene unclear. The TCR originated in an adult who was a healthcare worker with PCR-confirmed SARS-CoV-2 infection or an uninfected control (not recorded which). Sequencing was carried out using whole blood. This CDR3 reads CASSLEHTGELFF. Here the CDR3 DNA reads TGTGCCAGCAGTTTGGAGCACACCGGGGAGCTGTTTTTT.